Listed here are 7 T cell receptor beta chains from one sample, sequenced in a study of beta chain features in type 1 diabetes. Sequencing targeted expressed TCRB transcripts, as all isolated RNA had been reverse transcribed. Using immunoSEQ multiplex PCR, the repertoire was profiled, and TCRdb retains in-frame clones only, with some absent. The table has about 900,000 clones, 15% to 20% seen once. Material: naive CD4+ T cells from blood. The receptors were gathered from a woman aged 18-29 years in good health.

At least ten counts were recorded for this clone. This sequence joins TRBV14 and TRBJ1-2, with D maybe TRBD1 (5 bases). Germline loops: CDR1 SGHDN, CDR2 FVKESK. The CDR3 sequence is 16 residues long. The germline V and J ends were trimmed by 4 bases and 2 bases, with 17 bases remaining between them. The CDR3 DNA reads as TGTGCCAGCAGCCCGCAAGTCCCGGGACGGAACTATGGCTACACCTTC. Its protein is CASSPQVPGRNYGYTF.

For this clone: In the same sample, other DNA sequences code for this CDR3. This chain links TRBV10-3 with TRBJ2-7; 11 nucleotides align to TRBD2. The CDR3 consists of 15 residues. Germline V gene lookup returns CDR1 ENHRY and CDR2 SYGVKD. J was trimmed by 2 bases and V by 4 bases; bases with no gene match: 4. CDR3 DNA sequence: TGTGCCATCAGTGGATTAGCGGGAGGGCCCTACGAGCAGTACTTC. Translation gives CAISGLAGGPYEQYF.

Worth noting for this clone: The sample holds other DNA sequences that translate to the same CDR3. V and J are TRBV11-2 and TRBJ2-7; D uncertain. The CDR3 totals 13 residues. Germline V CDR1 and CDR2: SGHAT, FQNNGV. V lost 6 bases and J lost 1, with 10 bases in between. In nucleotides, the CDR3 is TGTGCCAGCAGTCTCGGAAGATCCTACGAGCAGTACTTC. It encodes CASSLGRSYEQYF.

The count of this clone is one. This sequence joins TRBV7-3 and TRBJ2-3, with D perhaps matching TRBD2 (5 bases). This CDR3 has 15 amino acids. Germline assignment: CDR1 SGHTA and CDR2 FQGTGA. V was shortened by 2 bases and J by 0 bases, with 9 bases between the two germline ends. The CDR3 loop is CASSLSGISTDTQYF. CDR3 nucleotides: TGTGCCAGCAGCTTATCCGGGATCAGCACAGATACGCAGTATTTT. Looking up the rest from reference TRBV7-3 and TRBJ2-3 gives the full variable domain: GAGVSQTPSNKVTEKGKYVELRCDPISGHTALYWYRQSLGQGPEFLIYFQGTGAADDSGLPNDRFFAVRPEGSVSTLKIQRTERGDSAVYLCASSLSGISTDTQYFGPGTRLTVL.

J is TRBJ2-5 and V is TRBV27, with 12 bases aligning to TRBD2. The V gene end was trimmed by 4 bases and the J gene end by 4 bases; junction bases not matched to a gene: 13. The V gene's germline CDR1 is MNHEY and CDR2 SMNVEV (reference sequence). The CDR3 extends over 18 amino acids. Here the CDR3 DNA reads TGTGCCAGCAGTTCCTCCTCCCGACTAGCGGGAGCGGGAGAGACCCAGTACTTC. It translates to CASSSSSRLAGAGETQYF.

This clone was seen more than once but under ten times. V gene TRBV7-2 combines with J gene TRBJ2-7; 14 bases fit TRBD2. Trimming cost V 2 bases and J 4 bases; bases outside gene matches: 4. Germline V lookup: CDR1 SGHTA, CDR2 FQGNSA. The CDR3 sequence is 16 residues long. CDR3 DNA: TGTGCCAGCAGCTTATACGGGACTAGCGGGAGATACGAGCAGTACTTC. Its translation is CASSLYGTSGRYEQYF.

This clone appeared a few times. This rearrangement joins TRBV4-1 to TRBJ1-1; no clear D gene. Trimming took 0 bases from V and 6 from J, leaving 11 bases between them. Germline values: CDR1 MGHRA, CDR2 YSYEKL. The CDR3 runs to 14 residues. CDR3 bases: TGCGCCAGCAGCCAAGAGTTCGTCAGCTCTGAAGCTTTCTTT. The encoded protein is CASSQEFVSSEAFF.